The rows below give T cell receptor beta chains drawn from one sample of a study of blood T cell repertoires in COVID-19. The method was immunoSEQ multiplex PCR; TCRdb's version includes in-frame clones alone and lacks a portion of them. The sample records 150,000 to 200,000 clones, 65% to 90% being singletons. The sequenced sample was peripheral blood. Receptors were obtained from a human donor in a cohort sampled during active COVID-19. The CDR3 runs from the conserved cysteine through the conserved F or W. D genes are given only for firm matches. Size tells how often a clone was seen (once, few, many) or the class of an expanded clone, and some rows leave it out.

v_gene,j_gene,abundance,d_gene,CDR3nt,CDR3aa
TRBV2,TRBJ1-2,NA,NA,TGTGCCAGCAGAAGGACAGATACGAATGGCTACACCTTC,CASRRTDTNGYTF
TRBV5-1,TRBJ2-7,NA,TRBD1,TGCGCCAGCAGCTTGACTGCCCTGGGACAGGGGGCTGCCTACGAGCAGTACTTC,CASSLTALGQGAAYEQYF
TRBV5-6,TRBJ2-3,NA,TRBD1,TGTGCCAGCAGCTCGCTCGGACAGGGGATTGTCGCAGATACGCAGTATTTT,CASSSLGQGIVADTQYF
TRBV3-1/TRBV3-2,TRBJ1-6,NA,TRBD1,TGTGCCAGCAGCCAAGATAGGTCGACAGGGGCCCCTAATTCACCCCTCCACTTT,CASSQDRSTGAPNSPLHF
TRBV15,TRBJ2-7,NA,NA,TGTGCCACCAGCAGAGAGAAGGGGGAGGGCCACTACGAGCAGTACTTC,CATSREKGEGHYEQYF
TRBV3-1/TRBV3-2,TRBJ2-5,NA,NA,TGTGCCAGCACCCCTAGACCAGTCCAAGAGACCCAGTACTTC,CASTPRPVQETQYF
TRBV25-1,TRBJ1-3,NA,NA,TGTGCCAGCAGTGCCAAAGGCCCAGGGGCGCTCGGAAACACCATATATTTT,CASSAKGPGALGNTIYF
TRBV2,TRBJ1-1,few,NA,TGTGCCAGCACTCTCCCCCCGGGGAGGTTGAACACTGAAGCTTTCTTT,CASTLPPGRLNTEAFF
TRBV15,TRBJ2-1,once,NA,TGTGCCACCAGCAGAGCCGTAAATGAGCAGTTCTTC,CATSRAVNEQFF
TRBV9,TRBJ1-1,NA,NA,TGTGCCAGCAGCGTTAACGTCGAGGACACTGAAGCTTTCTTT,CASSVNVEDTEAFF
TRBV7-9,TRBJ1-5,once,TRBD1,TGTGCCAGCAGCTTGGGACAGGGGGTCAATCAGCCCCAGCATTTT,CASSLGQGVNQPQHF
TRBV7-2,TRBJ2-1,NA,NA,TGTGCCAGCAGCCCTCAGGCGGGACCCCAAAATGAGCAGTTCTTC,CASSPQAGPQNEQFF
TRBV5-4,TRBJ1-4,few,TRBD1,TGTGCCAGCAGCTTGGGACAGGGGCAGGAAAAACTGTTTTTT,CASSLGQGQEKLFF
TRBV18,TRBJ1-2,NA,NA,TGTGCCAGCTCACCATCGGCAGGCTATGGCTACACCTTC,CASSPSAGYGYTF
TRBV28,TRBJ1-2,NA,TRBD1,TGTGCCAGCAGCGTCCCGACAGGGGCGAACTATGGCTACACCTTC,CASSVPTGANYGYTF
TRBV5-8,TRBJ2-5,once,NA,TGTGCCAGCAGCTTGGGGCAGGGGAGTGGGGAGACCCAGTACTTC,CASSLGQGSGETQYF
TRBV6-5,TRBJ1-6,NA,NA,TGTGCCAGCAGTAGCGGGGGGGTAGGAGTGTCACCCCTCCACTTT,CASSSGGVGVSPLHF
TRBV27,TRBJ1-6,NA,TRBD1,TGTGCCAGCAGTTTAAGGACAGGCCGAAATTCACCCCTCCACTTT,CASSLRTGRNSPLHF
TRBV15,TRBJ2-7,NA,NA,TGTGCCACCAGCAGAGCGGAGGTTGGCGAGCAGTACTTC,CATSRAEVGEQYF
TRBV7-2,TRBJ2-7,NA,NA,TGTGCCAGCAGCTTAGGGCCTGGGCAGTACTTC,CASSLGPGQYF
TRBV6-5,TRBJ1-1,NA,TRBD1,TGTGCCAGTGGGACAGGGGTCGTCGCTGAAGCTTTCTTT,CASGTGVVAEAFF
TRBV5-4,TRBJ2-7,NA,TRBD2,TGTGCCAGCAGCTCGAACAGGAGGGGAGCGGGAGTCAACGAGCAGTACTTC,CASSSNRRGAGVNEQYF
TRBV15,TRBJ1-1,NA,TRBD1,TGTGCCACCAGCATCGACACGACAGGGCAGGTCGAAGCTTTCTTT,CATSIDTTGQVEAFF
TRBV6-4,TRBJ2-1,NA,TRBD1,TGTGCCAGCAGTGACACCGGGACAGGGGGGAATGAGCAGTTCTTC,CASSDTGTGGNEQFF
TRBV7-6,TRBJ2-5,NA,TRBD1,TGTGCCAGCAGCTTAGGGGTTGGACAGGGAGAGACCCAGTACTTC,CASSLGVGQGETQYF
TRBV11-2,TRBJ2-7,NA,TRBD2,TGTGCCAGCAGCTTATCGGGAGGGCCCTCCGAGCAGTACTTC,CASSLSGGPSEQYF
TRBV2,TRBJ2-7,once,TRBD1,TGTGCCAGCAGTGAAGCGGCCCGGGACAGGTCCTACGAGCAGTACTTC,CASSEAARDRSYEQYF
TRBV27,TRBJ2-7,NA,NA,TGTGCCAGCAGTCAGGGGGGCCAGACCTACGAGCAGTACTTC,CASSQGGQTYEQYF
TRBV18,TRBJ1-4,NA,TRBD1,TGTGCCAGCTCACCACTGACAGGGGCGAGGGAAAAACTGTTTTTT,CASSPLTGAREKLFF
TRBV6-5,TRBJ2-7,NA,NA,TGTGCCAGCAGTTACTCGATCTTCAGGGCTTACGAGCAGTACTTC,CASSYSIFRAYEQYF